These T cell receptor beta chains were read from a single sample in a study of T cell responses to AZD1222 COVID-19 vaccine. The method was immunoSEQ multiplex PCR; TCRdb's version includes in-frame clones alone and lacks a portion of them. Among around 140,000 clones, 90% were seen once, and the ten largest hold around 7%. Here the sequenced sample was peripheral blood, taken on day 0 of AZD1222 vaccination. The receptors stem from an adult in good health. Both conserved end residues are part of each CDR3. The D gene is left open where the match is weak. Not every row has a clone size; where given, it reads once, few, many or a size class.

j_call	v_call	clone_size	d_call	cdr3_aa	cdr3_nt
TRBJ1-1	TRBV24-1	.	.	CATSDLYGEAFF	TGTGCCACCAGTGATTTGTACGGTGAAGCTTTCTTT
TRBJ2-3	TRBV14	.	.	CASSQVFSSGSTDTQYF	TGTGCCAGCAGCCAAGTTTTTAGTAGCGGCAGCACAGATACGCAGTATTTT
TRBJ2-1	TRBV11-3	.	.	CASSLGTGNYNEQFF	TGTGCCAGCAGCTTAGGAACAGGGAACTACAATGAGCAGTTCTTC
TRBJ2-1	TRBV5-1	.	.	CASSFLADSYNEQFF	TGCGCCAGCAGCTTTCTAGCTGACTCCTACAATGAGCAGTTCTTC
TRBJ2-1	TRBV5-1	once	.	CASSLVGDPQNEQFF	TGCGCCAGCAGCTTGGTAGGGGACCCACAGAATGAGCAGTTCTTC
TRBJ1-2	TRBV7-9	once	TRBD1	CASSTTGVTAYGYTF	TGTGCCAGCAGCACGACAGGGGTGACCGCTTATGGCTACACCTTC
TRBJ1-2	TRBV7-9	.	TRBD1	CASSLESGGGYTF	TGTGCCAGCAGCTTGGAGTCAGGGGGAGGCTACACCTTC
TRBJ1-1	TRBV2	.	.	CASSVWVMSTEAFF	TGTGCCAGCAGTGTTTGGGTTATGTCAACTGAAGCTTTCTTT
TRBJ1-1	TRBV7-9	.	.	CSAVLNTEAFF	TGCTCTGCGGTGCTGAACACTGAAGCTTTCTTT
TRBJ1-5	TRBV10-1	.	.	CASSEVGNQPQHF	TGCGCCAGCAGTGAGGTGGGCAATCAGCCCCAGCATTTT
TRBJ2-3	TRBV18	.	TRBD2	CASSPRELSPTSGGADTQYF	TGTGCCAGCTCACCAAGGGAATTATCTCCCACTAGCGGGGGGGCAGATACGCAGTATTTT
TRBJ1-4	TRBV7-8	.	TRBD1	CASSQPGQGGNEKLFF	TGTGCCAGCAGCCAACCAGGACAGGGGGGTAATGAAAAACTGTTTTTT
TRBJ2-3	TRBV5-1	.	.	CASSLDGGWTDTQYF	TGCGCCAGCAGCTTGGATGGGGGATGGACAGATACGCAGTATTTT
TRBJ1-5	TRBV4-1	.	.	CASSYKGEGQPQHF	TGCGCCAGCAGCTACAAAGGGGAAGGTCAGCCCCAGCATTTT
TRBJ2-7	TRBV6-4	.	TRBD1	CASRRDSYEQYF	TGTGCCAGCAGGAGGGACAGCTACGAGCAGTACTTC
TRBJ1-2	TRBV7-9	once	TRBD1	CASSIGTGVGYTF	TGTGCCAGCAGCATCGGGACAGGGGTCGGCTACACCTTC
TRBJ2-2	TRBV4-1	.	TRBD2	CASSSTSGGLNTGELFF	TGCGCCAGCAGCTCGACTAGCGGGGGGCTAAACACCGGGGAGCTGTTTTTT
TRBJ2-3	TRBV7-3	.	TRBD2	CASSPWTSGGSSTDTQYF	TGTGCCAGCAGCCCTTGGACTAGCGGAGGGTCTAGCACAGATACGCAGTATTTT
TRBJ1-4	TRBV19	.	TRBD1	CASMRDSLSPTNEKLFF	TGTGCCAGTATGAGGGACAGCCTTTCCCCAACTAATGAAAAACTGTTTTTT
TRBJ2-5	TRBV7-2	.	.	CASSSGRRPETQYF	TGTGCCAGCAGCTCGGGACGCCGCCCAGAGACCCAGTACTTC
TRBJ2-5	TRBV5-1	once	.	CASRGTGTAHGETQYF	TGCGCCAGCAGGGGTACGGGGACGGCGCACGGAGAGACCCAGTACTTC
TRBJ1-6	TRBV19	.	.	CASSIDVYSSLHF	TGTGCCAGTAGTATAGACGTATATTCCTCCCTCCACTTT
TRBJ1-1	TRBV7-3	.	TRBD1	CASSSISLGQAGGRTEAFF	TGTGCCAGCAGCTCCATAAGCCTAGGACAGGCCGGTGGTCGCACTGAAGCTTTCTTT
TRBJ1-2	TRBV5-1	.	.	CASSSTTEGVYGYTF	TGCGCCAGCAGCTCAACTACGGAGGGAGTATATGGCTACACCTTC
TRBJ1-6	TRBV23-1	.	.	CASSQGWVRCSPLHF	TGCGCCAGCAGTCAAGGCTGGGTGCGCTGCTCACCCCTCCACTTT
TRBJ2-7	TRBV27	.	.	CASREDGGSYEQYF	TGTGCCAGCAGAGAGGACGGGGGCTCCTACGAGCAGTACTTC